A single sample gave rise to the 28 T cell receptor beta chains below, sequenced in a study of cytotoxic CD8 clonotypes in ibrutinib-treated CLL. Sequencing used immunoSEQ multiplex PCR; TCRdb keeps in-frame clones, though not all of them. The data contain roughly 70,000 clones, 65% to 85% of them singletons. The sample here was PBMCs, taken at disease progression, from a patient treated with ibrutinib. These receptors originate from a human donor with chronic lymphocytic leukemia.

This chain connects TRBV29-1 to TRBJ1-1; TRBD1 aligns across 9 bases. Losses at the gene ends were 6 bases for V and 4 bases for J; bases not matched to a gene: 9. CDR1 and CDR2 from the germline V gene are SQVTM and ANQGSEA. The CDR3 consists of 14 residues. CDR3 protein: CSVDNRGRITEAFF. The DNA for the CDR3 is TGCAGCGTAGATAACAGGGGGCGAATCACTGAAGCTTTCTTT.

The rearrangement links TRBV28 to TRBJ2-7; D gene uncertain. The length of the CDR3 is 12 residues. CDR1 MDHEN and CDR2 SYDVKM come from the germline V gene. The germline V and J ends were trimmed by 5 bases and 2 bases, with 7 bases remaining between them. CDR3 residues: CASSLLTYEQYF. The CDR3 DNA follows: TGTGCCAGCAGTCTGCTGACCTACGAGCAGTACTTC.

This clone was found a few times. The chain employs TRBV6-6 and TRBJ2-2, with a tentative D call TRBD1 (5 bases). This CDR3 has 15 amino acids. V was trimmed by 0 bases and J by 7 bases, leaving 12 bases between them. The germline gives CDR1 MNHNY, CDR2 SVGAGI (reference sequence). The chain's CDR3 is CASSYSQGYIGELFF. DNA of the CDR3: TGTGCCAGCAGTTACTCTCAGGGTTACATCGGGGAGCTGTTTTTT.

This chain joins TRBV7-9 and TRBJ1-4, with D unresolved. CDR3 length equals 14 residues. The germline V gene encodes CDR1 SEHNR and CDR2 FQNEAQ (reference sequence). The V end lost 7 bases, the J end lost 0 bases, and 9 bases lay between the germline ends. The CDR3 bases are TGTGCCAGCATCCAGAGTGCAACTAATGAAAAACTGTTTTTT. Its translation is CASIQSATNEKLFF. The full variable domain, completed using reference TRBV7-9 and TRBJ1-4, is DTGVSQNPRHKITKRGQNVTFRCDPISEHNRLYWYRQTLGQGPEFLTYFQNEAQLEKSRLLSDRFSAERPKGSFSTLEIQRTEQGDSAMYLCASIQSATNEKLFFGSGTQLSVL.

The chain carries TRBV5-1 and TRBJ2-7, with a weak D call TRBD1 (6 bases). V lost 3 bases to trimming and J lost 9 bases, with 19 bases between them. The CDR3 runs 14 residues. Germline V gene sequence: CDR1 SGHRS, CDR2 YFSETQ. The CDR3 DNA reads as TGCGCCAGCAGCTCCACACAGGGTTTCGACGCGCAGTACTTC. Translation: CASSSTQGFDAQYF.

The CDR3 sequence: CASSVGPGASYEQYF. The CDR3 DNA follows: TGTGCCAGCAGCGTAGGTCCGGGGGCGAGCTACGAGCAGTACTTC. This chain uses TRBV9 with TRBJ2-7; D tentatively reads TRBD1 or TRBD2 (6 bases each). V was pared by 0 bases and J by 3 bases, with 13 bases between. This CDR3 is 15 amino acids long. Germline assignment: CDR1 SGDLS and CDR2 YYNGEE. Based on the CDR3 plus reference TRBV9 and TRBJ2-7, the full variable domain is DSGVTQTPKHLITATGQRVTLRCSPRSGDLSVYWYQQSLDQGLQFLIQYYNGEERAKGNILERFSAQQFPDLHSELNLSSLELGDSALYFCASSVGPGASYEQYFGPGTRLTVT.

The chain is built from TRBV5-1 and TRBJ1-2; tentative D call: TRBD1 (6 bases). CDR1 is SGHRS, CDR2 YFSETQ, per germline. V was pared by 1 base and J by 7 bases, with 17 bases between. This CDR3 contains 15 residues. CDR3 DNA: TGCGCCAGCAGCTTGCAGGGTTCGGGGGCTATTGGCTACACCTTC. It translates to CASSLQGSGAIGYTF.

This sequence joins TRBV7-3 and TRBJ2-2; 8 bases fit TRBD2. The V segment lost 5 bases and the J segment 5 bases; nucleotides outside the gene matches: 7. The CDR3 length is 15 residues. CDR1 is SGHTA and CDR2 is FQGTGA in the germline V gene. The CDR3 DNA follows: TGTGCCAGCAGCCCTACTAGCGGTCCGACCGGGGAGCTGTTTTTT. This translates into CASSPTSGPTGELFF.

The V and J genes are TRBV10-2 and TRBJ1-5; D is uncertain. The V gene's germline CDR1 is WSHSY and CDR2 SAAADI. V lost 0 bases and J lost 0, with 9 bases in between. This CDR3 is 16 amino acids long. CDR3 residues: CASSESPGNSNQPQHF. CDR3 bases: TGCGCCAGCAGTGAGTCTCCGGGAAATAGCAATCAGCCCCAGCATTTT.

The chain couples TRBV6-5 to TRBJ2-2; D gene uncertain. Germline lookup yields CDR1 MNHEY and CDR2 SVGAGI. This CDR3 is built from 13 residues. V lost 2 bases, J lost 5 bases, and 6 bases lay in between. In DNA, the CDR3 is TGTGCCAGCAGTTACAGTAGAACCGGGGAGCTGTTTTTT. Protein: CASSYSRTGELFF.

The genes are TRBV28 and TRBJ1-2; a possible D gene is TRBD1 (6 bases). This CDR3 is built from 15 residues. CDR1 and CDR2 (germline): MDHEN, SYDVKM. Trimming cost V 5 bases and J 2 bases, with 15 bases left between them. The CDR3 spells CASSLGAFRNYGYTF. The CDR3 nucleotides are TGTGCCAGCAGTCTGGGGGCATTTAGGAACTATGGCTACACCTTC.

The chain links TRBV5-3 to TRBJ1-2; D ambiguous. TRBV5-3 qualifies as an ORF whose function is uncertain. V dropped 0 bases and J dropped 1 base, with 7 bases sitting between them. The CDR3 has 14 amino acids. The CDR3 DNA is TGTGCCAGAAGCTTGGCCCTCCTTAACTATGGCTACACCTTC. It specifies CARSLALLNYGYTF.

The CDR3 is CASSLWVRGGRETQYF. The CDR3 DNA reads as TGTGCCAGCAGCTTATGGGTGCGGGGGGGCCGGGAGACCCAGTACTTC. V and J are TRBV7-8 and TRBJ2-5, with 9 bases matching TRBD2. The CDR3 spans 16 residues. J was trimmed by 5 bases and V by 2 bases; bases with no gene match: 9. From germline, CDR1 is SGHVS and CDR2 FQNEAQ.

J is TRBJ1-3 and V is TRBV6-5, with TRBD1 matching over 7 bases. J was trimmed by 4 bases and V by 2 bases; bases with no gene match: 5. The CDR3 runs to 15 residues. The V gene's germline CDR1 is MNHEY and CDR2 SVGAGI. Written as DNA, the CDR3 is TGTGCCAGCAGTTACACTCCGGGACAGGGAAACACCATATATTTT. Its translation: CASSYTPGQGNTIYF.

The V gene is TRBV5-6, the J gene TRBJ2-1; unclear D gene. The CDR3 is 12 amino acids. Germline V gene data show CDR1 as SGHDT and CDR2 as YYEEEE. Trimming shortened V by 4 bases and J by 5 bases, and 7 bases separated the two germline ends. The CDR3 nucleotides read TGTGCCAGCAGCCACCGGGACAATGAGCAGTTCTTC. This codes for CASSHRDNEQFF.

The V and J genes are TRBV29-1 and TRBJ2-3, with D unresolved. This CDR3 is built from 13 residues. Germline CDR1 and CDR2: SQVTM and ANQGSEA. V lost 5 bases to trimming and J lost 1 base, with 10 bases between them. In nucleotides, the CDR3 is TGCAGCGTTTCAGACACCCGCACAGATACGCAGTATTTT. The encoded protein is CSVSDTRTDTQYF.

The J gene is TRBJ2-7, the V gene TRBV5-1; 7 bases are a match to TRBD1. CDR3 length equals 14 residues. The V gene's germline CDR1 is SGHRS and CDR2 YFSETQ. The J segment lost 4 bases and the V segment lost 5 bases, leaving 9 bases of the junction unmatched. CDR3 sequence reads: CASRQSGQTYEQYF. CDR3 nucleotide sequence: TGCGCCAGCAGACAGTCGGGACAGACGTACGAGCAGTACTTC.

This clone was counted between two and nine times. The CDR3 coding sequence is TGTGCCAGCAGCTTCGACAGGGGAAACACCATATATTTT. Residues: CASSFDRGNTIYF. The rearrangement uses TRBV13 and TRBJ1-3; tentatively, D is TRBD1 (6 bases). V dropped 3 bases and J dropped 4 bases, with 7 bases sitting between them. The germline V gene encodes CDR1 PRHDT and CDR2 FYEKMQ (reference sequence). This CDR3 comprises 13 residues. Variable domain in full (rest from reference TRBV13 and TRBJ1-3): AAGVIQSPRHLIKEKRETATLKCYPIPRHDTVYWYQQGPGQDPQFLISFYEKMQSDKGSIPDRFSAQQFSDYHSELNMSSLELGDSALYFCASSFDRGNTIYFGEGSWLTVV.

The rearrangement uses TRBV28 and TRBJ1-1; the D gene is possibly TRBD1 (6 bases). V shed 5 bases and J shed 11 bases, with 15 bases lying between them. The length of the CDR3 is 12 residues. CDR1 is MDHEN and CDR2 is SYDVKM in the germline V gene. The CDR3 spells CASSLNRVRAFF. The CDR3 DNA reads as TGTGCCAGCAGTCTGAACAGGGTAAGGGCTTTCTTT. The full variable domain, its missing parts supplied by reference TRBV28 and TRBJ1-1, is DVKVTQSSRYLVKRTGEKVFLECVQDMDHENMFWYRQDPGLGLRLIYFSYDVKMKEKGDIPEGYSVSREKKERFSLILESASTNQTSMYLCASSLNRVRAFFGQGTRLTVV.

This clone was counted a single time. The J gene is TRBJ1-1, the V gene TRBV27; the D gene is possibly TRBD1 (6 bases). The CDR3 has 14 amino acids. Trimming took 5 bases from V and 4 from J, leaving 14 bases between them. Germline assignment: CDR1 MNHEY and CDR2 SMNVEV (reference sequence). This chain's CDR3 is CASSTGQLGTEAFF. The CDR3 DNA sequence: TGTGCCAGCAGTACTGGACAGCTGGGCACTGAAGCTTTCTTT.

In this sample, this clone turned up once. The rearrangement joins TRBV7-9 to TRBJ1-1; 8 bases line up with TRBD1. Germline CDR1 is SEHNR and CDR2 is FQNEAQ (reference sequence). This CDR3 has 11 amino acids. The CDR3 spells CASDREIEAFF. DNA of the CDR3: TGTGCTTCGGACAGGGAGATTGAAGCTTTCTTT.

This clone was counted a single time. The chain employs TRBV30 and TRBJ1-1; D is ambiguous. The CDR3 is 16 residues long. Germline V gives CDR1 GTSNPN, CDR2 SVGIG (reference sequence). V shed 5 bases and J shed 4 bases, with 23 bases lying between them. In DNA form, the CDR3 reads TGTGCCTGGGATTCCTACCGGGCCGGGGTGGTCACTGAAGCTTTCTTT. As protein: CAWDSYRAGVVTEAFF.

The chain carries TRBV25-1 and TRBJ1-2; a weak D match, TRBD1 (6 bases). The V end lost 6 bases, the J end lost 8 bases, and 19 bases lay between the germline ends. Looked up from germline, CDR1 is MGHDK and CDR2 is SYGVNS. The CDR3 runs 14 residues. CDR3: CASRETGRAGGYTF. The CDR3 DNA is TGTGCCAGCAGAGAGACAGGACGCGCAGGCGGCTACACCTTC.

This clone was seen more than once but under ten times. The V and J genes are TRBV19 and TRBJ2-5, with D hard to call. The CDR3 is 11 residues long. Trimming pared 4 bases from V and 5 bases from J, leaving 5 bases between. CDR1 and CDR2 from the germline V gene are LNHDA and SQIVND (reference sequence). The CDR3 bases are TGTGCCAGTAGTACCTATGAGACCCAGTACTTC. Encoded protein: CASSTYETQYF.

The chain combines TRBV2 with TRBJ2-7; TRBD1 might be the D (6 bases). The CDR3 loop spans 13 amino acids. The V end lost 4 bases, the J end lost 2 bases, and 9 bases lay between the germline ends. CDR1 is SNHLY, CDR2 FYNNEI, per germline. The CDR3 coding sequence is TGTGCCAGCAGTGTTGGACAGACCTACGAGCAGTACTTC. It specifies CASSVGQTYEQYF. The full variable domain, completed using reference TRBV2 and TRBJ2-7, is EPEVTQTPSHQVTQMGQEVILRCVPISNHLYFYWYRQILGQKVEFLVSFYNNEISEKSEIFDDQFSVERPDGSNFTLKIRSTKLEDSAMYFCASSVGQTYEQYFGPGTRLTVT.

The chain recombines TRBV5-1 with TRBJ1-3; D remains ambiguous. This CDR3 is 13 amino acids long. The V and J ends lost 6 bases and 0 bases respectively, with 7 bases between them. In germline, CDR1 is SGHRS, CDR2 YFSETQ. In DNA form, the CDR3 reads TGCGCCAGCACGGCCCTCTCTGGAAACACCATATATTTT. This translates into CASTALSGNTIYF.

The V call is TRBV7-7, the J call TRBJ2-7; TRBD2 matches at 8 bases. With V trimmed by 0 bases and J by 2 bases, 0 bases remained unmatched. Germline CDR1 SSHAT, CDR2 FNYEAQ (reference sequence). This CDR3 has 14 amino acids. The chain's CDR3 is CASSLAAGAYEQYF. The DNA of the CDR3 is TGTGCCAGCAGCTTAGCAGCGGGAGCCTACGAGCAGTACTTC.

The chain employs TRBV10-3 and TRBJ2-1, with D possibly being TRBD1 or TRBD2 (5 bases each). The CDR3 has 15 residues. Between the trimmed V and J ends, which lost 7 bases and 6 bases, there was a span of 19 bases. The germline CDR1 and CDR2 sequences are ENHRY and SYGVKD. The CDR3 is CAIKDRGSGSNEQFF. In DNA form, the CDR3 reads TGTGCCATCAAGGATCGGGGCTCGGGATCCAATGAGCAGTTCTTC.